Below, 20 T cell receptor beta chains from the same sample are listed, as sequenced in a study of T cells after yellow fever vaccination. TCRdb passed the 5' RACE reads through MiXCR, listing each CDR3 protein once. Counted here are about 350,000 distinct CDR3 sequences, roughly 8% occurring once; the ten biggest clones make up 17%. The source was PBMCs, collected about 49 days after the first yellow fever vaccination. Receptors were obtained from a young man who received the YFV17D yellow fever vaccine.

The chain recombines TRBV7-9 with TRBJ2-2; the match to TRBD1 covers 9 bases. The CDR3 is 16 residues long. Germline assignment: CDR1 SEHNR and CDR2 FQNEAQ (reference sequence). The CDR3 DNA follows: TGTGCAACCGACTACCGGGACAGGGCTAACACCGGGGAGCTGTTTTTT. This sequence encodes CATDYRDRANTGELFF.

This clonotype appeared a few times. The chain links TRBV20-1 to TRBJ1-6, with 9 bases matching TRBD1. CDR1 and CDR2 (germline): DFQATT, SNEGSKA (reference sequence). With V trimmed by 1 base and J by 8 bases, 3 bases remained unmatched. The CDR3 is 14 residues long. The CDR3 is CSARVRDRDSPLHF. CDR3 nucleotides: TGCAGTGCTAGAGTTCGGGACAGGGATTCACCCCTCCACTTT.

The chain links TRBV19 to TRBJ2-4; TRBD1 or TRBD2 may be the D gene (6 bases each). V was trimmed by 5 bases and J by 3 bases, leaving 14 bases between them. CDR1 and CDR2 (germline): LNHDA, SQIVND (reference sequence). This CDR3 has 15 amino acids. The CDR3 nucleotides are TGTGCCAGTAGTCAACCAGGGGAGGTCAAAAACATTCAGTACTTC. Its protein product is CASSQPGEVKNIQYF.

This clonotype was counted a few times. This chain links TRBV3-1 with TRBJ2-1; 13 nucleotides line up with TRBD2. The CDR3 sequence is 15 residues long. Germline CDR1 is LGHDT and CDR2 is YNNKEL (reference sequence). The junction had 6 bases not matched to a gene; V was cut back by 4 bases and J by 9 bases. The CDR3 spells CASSLTSGGWGEQFF. In nucleotides, the CDR3 is TGTGCCAGCAGCCTGACTAGCGGGGGGTGGGGTGAGCAGTTCTTC.

This clonotype has just a few counts. The rearrangement joins TRBV9 to TRBJ2-1, with a possible D match to TRBD2 (6 bases). The CDR3 covers 15 residues. Between the trimmed V and J ends, which lost 0 bases and 4 bases, there was a span of 11 bases. Germline CDR1 SGDLS, CDR2 YYNGEE. The CDR3 region is CASSVAGGSYNEQFF. The DNA for the CDR3 is TGTGCCAGCAGCGTAGCTGGGGGGTCTTACAATGAGCAGTTCTTC.

This clonotype was counted only a few times. This sequence joins TRBV20-1 and TRBJ2-5, with 10 bases lining up with TRBD1. In germline, CDR1 is DFQATT, CDR2 SNEGSKA (reference sequence). The CDR3 extends over 15 amino acids. Trimming removed 3 bases from V and 5 bases from J; junction bases left unmatched: 9. The CDR3 DNA sequence: TGCAGTGCTAGTGGCCGGACAGGGGGGATGGAGACCCAGTACTTC. Its protein product is CSASGRTGGMETQYF.

Written as DNA, the CDR3 is TGTGCCAGCTCACTCGCTGCAGGACAGGGGAGCGGAGGCTACACCTTC. Translated, it gives CASSLAAGQGSGGYTF. The chain couples TRBV18 to TRBJ1-2; 9 bases match TRBD1. Germline loops: CDR1 KGHSH, CDR2 LQKENI. The CDR3 is 16 amino acids. V gave up 4 bases and J gave up 8 bases; unmatched junction bases: 14.

The chain uses TRBV6-1 and TRBJ2-5, with 7 positions matching TRBD2. The CDR3 totals 14 residues. The trim removed 7 bases at V and 2 bases at J, leaving 7 bases unmatched. Per the germline V gene, CDR1 is MNHNS and CDR2 is SASEGT. CDR3 residues: CASTESGVQETQYF. As DNA, the CDR3 is TGTGCCAGCACCGAAAGCGGGGTACAAGAGACCCAGTACTTC.

This clonotype was detected only a few times. The V gene is TRBV20-1, the J gene TRBJ2-5, with D uncertain. This CDR3 spans 10 amino acids. V lost 5 bases to trimming and J lost 9 bases, with 10 bases between them. Germline V gene data show CDR1 as DFQATT and CDR2 as SNEGSKA (reference sequence). The DNA of the CDR3 is TGCAGTGCTTCCGATCGGGCCCAGTACTTC. It is translated as CSASDRAQYF.

A few counts support this clonotype. The rearrangement links TRBV29-1 to TRBJ2-1; tentatively, D is TRBD1 (5 bases). From germline, CDR1 is SQVTM and CDR2 ANQGSEA. Trimming cost V 3 bases and J 0 bases, with 12 bases left between them. The CDR3 loop spans 15 amino acids. Here the CDR3 reads CSVDPEDNSYNEQFF. CDR3 DNA: TGCAGCGTTGACCCTGAGGACAACTCCTACAATGAGCAGTTCTTC.

This clonotype was detected a few times. The chain couples TRBV6-5 to TRBJ1-1; D unclear. Germline lookup yields CDR1 MNHEY and CDR2 SVGAGI. V was shortened by 7 bases and J by 6 bases, with 21 bases between the two germline ends. The CDR3 runs 15 residues. Here the CDR3 DNA reads TGTGCCAGCAATTCGATAACAGCCACCGGGTCTGAAGCTTTCTTT. Residues: CASNSITATGSEAFF.

The CDR3 loop is CASSLLAGYQETQYF. The CDR3 DNA reads TGCGCCAGCAGCTTACTAGCGGGGTATCAAGAGACCCAGTACTTC. The chain carries TRBV5-1 and TRBJ2-5; 10 bases match TRBD2. The V and J ends lost 2 bases and 2 bases, in that order; junction bases with no gene match: 3. Per the germline V gene, CDR1 is SGHRS and CDR2 is YFSETQ. The CDR3 has 15 residues.

The chain is built from TRBV12-3 or TRBV12-4 and TRBJ2-2; D unclear. This CDR3 has 13 amino acids. V lost 0 bases and J lost 7, with 6 bases in between. For the CDR3, the DNA is TGTGCCAGCAGTTTAGCTTTGGACGGGGAGCTGTTTTTT. As protein: CASSLALDGELFF.

The chain combines TRBV12-3 or TRBV12-4 with TRBJ2-7; tentative D call: TRBD2 (5 bases). The CDR3 spans 13 residues. The V gene lost 3 bases and the J gene lost 3 bases, with 9 bases spanning the gap. As DNA, the CDR3 is TGTGCCAGCAGTTTGTCGGGGAACTACGAGCAGTACTTC. Amino acids: CASSLSGNYEQYF.

The chain has TRBV2 and TRBJ1-5; unclear D gene. The germline CDR1 and CDR2 sequences are SNHLY and FYNNEI. CDR3 length equals 12 residues. V lost 4 bases and J 3 bases, leaving 4 bases between the germline ends. The CDR3 DNA reads TGTGCCAGCAGTGGTCTCAATCAGCCCCAGCATTTT. Its translation: CASSGLNQPQHF. Combining the CDR3 with reference TRBV2 and TRBJ1-5 gives the whole variable domain EPEVTQTPSHQVTQMGQEVILRCVPISNHLYFYWYRQILGQKVEFLVSFYNNEISEKSEIFDDQFSVERPDGSNFTLKIRSTKLEDSAMYFCASSGLNQPQHFGDGTRLSIL.

This clonotype was seen a few times. The V and J genes are TRBV7-9 and TRBJ1-3; D is uncertain. Deletions cut 4 bases from V and 8 bases from J, with 9 bases between. The germline V gene has CDR1 SEHNR and CDR2 FQNEAQ (reference sequence). The CDR3 has 12 residues. The CDR3: CASSSNRDTIYF. CDR3 nucleotides: TGTGCCAGCAGCTCTAACCGGGACACCATATATTTT.

V gene TRBV14 combines with J gene TRBJ2-3; D is perhaps TRBD2 (6 bases). V shed 0 bases and J shed 4 bases, with 11 bases lying between them. The CDR3 contains 15 residues. CDR1 is SGHDN and CDR2 is FVKESK in the germline V gene. The CDR3 loop reads CASSQEGRGSDTQYF. CDR3 sequence (DNA): TGTGCCAGCAGCCAAGAGGGGCGGGGATCAGATACGCAGTATTTT. The variable domain in full, with the rest retrieved from reference TRBV14 and TRBJ2-3, is EAGVTQFPSHSVIEKGQTVTLRCDPISGHDNLYWYRRVMGKEIKFLLHFVKESKQDESGMPNNRFLAERTGGTYSTLKVQPAELEDSGVYFCASSQEGRGSDTQYFGPGTRLTVL.

This clonotype has at least ten counts. This rearrangement joins TRBV7-2 to TRBJ2-1; D is unclear. Trimming cost V 5 bases and J 2 bases, with 16 bases left between them. The germline gives CDR1 SGHTA, CDR2 FQGNSA. CDR3 size: 16 residues. CDR3: CASSPAPWATYNEQFF. CDR3 DNA sequence: TGTGCCAGCAGCCCCGCTCCGTGGGCGACCTACAATGAGCAGTTCTTC. Together with reference TRBV7-2 and TRBJ2-1, the CDR3 gives the full variable domain: GAGVSQSPSNKVTEKGKDVELRCDPISGHTALYWYRQSLGQGLEFLIYFQGNSAPDKSGLPSDRFSAERTGGSVSTLTIQRTQQEDSAVYLCASSPAPWATYNEQFFGPGTRLTVL.

The chain uses TRBV19 and TRBJ1-3; TRBD1 matches at 8 bases. V was clipped by 8 bases and J by 5 bases; unmatched bases: 5. CDR1 is LNHDA, CDR2 SQIVND, per germline (reference sequence). CDR3 length: 13 amino acids. The CDR3 sequence: CASSDRGRNTIYF. The CDR3 DNA sequence: TGTGCCAGTTCCGACAGGGGTCGAAACACCATATATTTT.

The gene calls are TRBV7-9 and TRBJ1-4; perhaps TRBD1 as D (5 bases). Between the trimmed V and J ends, which lost 6 bases and 0 bases, there was a span of 11 bases. Germline lookup yields CDR1 SEHNR and CDR2 FQNEAQ (reference sequence). The CDR3 runs 15 residues. The CDR3, as DNA: TGTGCCAGCAGTTTTATACAGGCAACTAATGAAAAACTGTTTTTT. Its translation is CASSFIQATNEKLFF.